Reported below is one TCR beta chain. The antigen remains undetermined. This entry belongs to a study of cytomegalovirus exposure and HLA in healthy donors. V lost 4 bases to trimming and J lost 5 bases, with 21 bases between them. Germline V gene lookup returns CDR1 MNHEY and CDR2 SMNVEV (reference sequence). This CDR3 has 17 residues. The study, taken as a whole, reports: At a 0.05 false discovery rate, a later analysis found 18,000 or so TCR beta sequences to be associated with HLA alleles. The classifier reportedly diagnosed cytomegalovirus status with high sensitivity and specificity.

Both 60 Vbeta primers and 13 Jbeta primers went into the PCR. The protocol was immunoSEQ multiplex PCR, while the TCRdb copy is restricted to in-frame clones and leaves out a portion. Altogether some 210,000 clones are present, around four fifths being singletons, with the ten largest covering roughly a tenth. The chain has TRBV27 and TRBJ2-1; D is perhaps TRBD2 (7 bases). The sequenced sample was PBMCs. The clonotype originates from a woman between 50 and 59 years old in good health and CMV-seropositive. CDR3 sequence: CASSSSRAGADHNEQFF. In nucleotides, the CDR3 is TGTGCCAGCAGTTCAAGCCGCGCGGGGGCAGATCACAATGAGCAGTTCTTC.